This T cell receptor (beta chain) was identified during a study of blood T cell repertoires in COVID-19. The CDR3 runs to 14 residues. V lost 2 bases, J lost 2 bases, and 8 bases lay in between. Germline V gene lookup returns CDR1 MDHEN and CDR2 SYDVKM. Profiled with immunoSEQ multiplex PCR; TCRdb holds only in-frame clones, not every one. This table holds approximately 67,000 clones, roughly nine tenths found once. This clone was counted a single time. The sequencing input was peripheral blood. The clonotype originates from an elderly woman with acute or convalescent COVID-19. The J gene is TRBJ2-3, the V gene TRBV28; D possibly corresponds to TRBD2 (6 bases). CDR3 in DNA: TGTGCCAGCAGTTTAGCGGGAAACACAGATACGCAGTATTTT. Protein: CASSLAGNTDTQYF.